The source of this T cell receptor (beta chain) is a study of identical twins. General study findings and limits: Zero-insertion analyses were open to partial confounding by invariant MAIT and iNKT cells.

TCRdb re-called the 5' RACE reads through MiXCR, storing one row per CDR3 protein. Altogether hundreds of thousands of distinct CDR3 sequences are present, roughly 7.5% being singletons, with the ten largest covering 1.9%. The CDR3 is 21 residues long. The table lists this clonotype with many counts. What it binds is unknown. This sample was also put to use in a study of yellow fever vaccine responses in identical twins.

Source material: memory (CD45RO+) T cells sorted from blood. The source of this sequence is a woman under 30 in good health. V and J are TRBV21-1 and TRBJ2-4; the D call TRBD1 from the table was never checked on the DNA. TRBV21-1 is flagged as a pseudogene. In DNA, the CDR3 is TGTGCCAGCAGCAGAGTCTGCCCCCGGGACAGGGAGCTTATAGCCAAAAACATTCAGTACTTC. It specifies CASSRVCPRDRELIAKNIQYF.